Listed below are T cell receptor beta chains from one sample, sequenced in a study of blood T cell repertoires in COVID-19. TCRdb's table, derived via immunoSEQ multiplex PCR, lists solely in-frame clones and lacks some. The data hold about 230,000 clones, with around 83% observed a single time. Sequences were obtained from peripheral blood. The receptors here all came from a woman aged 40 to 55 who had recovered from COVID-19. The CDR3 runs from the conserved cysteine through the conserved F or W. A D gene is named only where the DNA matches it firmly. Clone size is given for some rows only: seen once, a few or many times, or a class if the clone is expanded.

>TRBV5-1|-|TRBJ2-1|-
CASSGDSYNEQFF
TGCGCCAGCAGCGGCGACAGCTACAATGAGCAGTTCTTC
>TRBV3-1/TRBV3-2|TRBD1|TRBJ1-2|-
CASSQEGQGAGYTF
TGTGCCAGCAGCCAAGAAGGGCAGGGGGCTGGCTACACCTTC
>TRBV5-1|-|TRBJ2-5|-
CASSAGNQETQYF
TGCGCCAGCAGCGCGGGGAACCAAGAGACCCAGTACTTC
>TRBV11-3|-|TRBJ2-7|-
CASSLGLAGEQYF
TGTGCCAGCAGCTTAGGTCTCGCGGGCGAGCAGTACTTC
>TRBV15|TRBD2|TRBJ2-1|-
CATAGVLPYNEQFF
TGTGCCACCGCGGGGGTCTTACCTTACAATGAGCAGTTCTTC
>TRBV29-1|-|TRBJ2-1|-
CSVGLSSYNEQFF
TGCAGCGTTGGACTGAGCTCCTACAATGAGCAGTTCTTC
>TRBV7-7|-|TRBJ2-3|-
CASSLGGSNPDTQYF
TGTGCTAGCAGCTTAGGAGGGAGCAACCCAGATACGCAGTATTTT
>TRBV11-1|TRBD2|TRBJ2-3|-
CASSLVGLVRDTQYF
TGTGCCAGCAGCTTAGTAGGACTAGTGAGAGATACGCAGTATTTT
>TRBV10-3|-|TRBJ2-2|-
CAISEYTDPGELFF
TGTGCCATCAGTGAATATACAGATCCCGGGGAGCTGTTTTTT
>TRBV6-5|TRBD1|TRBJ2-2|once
CASRKTGGTGELFF
TGTGCCAGCAGAAAGACAGGGGGCACCGGGGAGCTGTTTTTT
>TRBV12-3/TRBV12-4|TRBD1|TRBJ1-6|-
CASRGTGNSPLHF
TGTGCCAGCAGGGGGACAGGGAATTCACCCCTCCACTTT
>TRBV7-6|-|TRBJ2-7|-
CASSLGHSGSYEQYF
TGTGCCAGCAGCTTAGGTCATAGTGGGAGCTACGAGCAGTACTTC
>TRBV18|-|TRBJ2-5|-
CASSEYQETQYF
TGTGCCAGCTCAGAGTACCAAGAGACCCAGTACTTC
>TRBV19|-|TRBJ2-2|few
CASSPLTGAVTGELFF
TGTGCCAGTAGTCCACTAACTGGGGCGGTCACCGGGGAGCTGTTTTTT
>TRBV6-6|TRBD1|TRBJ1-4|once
CAVSGGLGEKLFF
TGTGCGGTGTCAGGGGGCCTCGGTGAAAAACTGTTTTTT
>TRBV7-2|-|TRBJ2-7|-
CASSLGGLTYEWQYF
TGTGCCAGCAGCTTAGGAGGGCTGACCTACGAGTGGCAGTACTTC